This TCR beta chain was recovered during a study of T cells after posttransplantation cyclophosphamide. General study results and limits: Donor-recipient repertoire similarity was low at 1-2 months, rising over year one. TRB clonality was highly associated with recipient CMV seropositivity and reactivation.

This clone has ten or more counts. Its antigen remains unidentified. The protocol was immunoSEQ multiplex PCR, while the TCRdb copy is restricted to in-frame clones and leaves out a portion. The sample contains 35,000 to 55,000 clones, none of them singletons. Trimming removed 1 base from V and 4 bases from J, with 3 bases in between. The CDR3 is 12 residues long. Looked up from germline, CDR1 is SGHRS and CDR2 is YFSETQ. This TCR derives from a man between 35 and 55 years old in good health, CMV-negative, and a related stem cell transplant donor. The rearrangement uses TRBV5-1 and TRBJ1-3; D is uncertain. Sequencing used PBMCs. Here the CDR3 reads CASSLPGNTIYF. The CDR3 DNA is TGCGCCAGCAGCTTGCCAGGAAACACCATATATTTT.